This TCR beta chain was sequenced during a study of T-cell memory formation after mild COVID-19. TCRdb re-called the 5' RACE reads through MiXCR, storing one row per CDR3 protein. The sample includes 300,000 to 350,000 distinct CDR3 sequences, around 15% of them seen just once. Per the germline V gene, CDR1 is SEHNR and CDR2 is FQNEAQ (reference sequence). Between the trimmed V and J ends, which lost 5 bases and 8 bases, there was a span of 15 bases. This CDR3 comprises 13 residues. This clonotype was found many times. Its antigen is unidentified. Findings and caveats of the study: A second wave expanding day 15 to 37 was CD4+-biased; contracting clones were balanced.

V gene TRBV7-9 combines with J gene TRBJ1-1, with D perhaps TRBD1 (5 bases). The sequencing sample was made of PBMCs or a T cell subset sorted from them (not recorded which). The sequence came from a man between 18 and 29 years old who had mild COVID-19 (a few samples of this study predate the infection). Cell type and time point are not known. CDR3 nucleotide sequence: TGTGCCAGCAGCCTAAGTCAGGGTACCGAAGCTTTCTTT. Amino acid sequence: CASSLSQGTEAFF.